The clone carrying this T cell receptor (beta chain) occurred a few times. The target antigen is unknown. This specimen comes from a study of vaccination and CD4 T cells after COVID-19. The Oncomine TCR Beta short-read assay sequenced DNA from cultured CD4+ T cells. TCRdb independently ran MiXCR on the PCR reads; one entry per CDR3 protein. The data hold roughly 18,000 distinct CDR3 sequences, with about two thirds observed a single time. CDR3 length: 15 amino acids. Trimming took 6 bases from V and 0 from J; bases not matched to a gene: 7. CDR1 and CDR2 from the germline V gene are MNHNS and SASEGT. Study results and limitations: With convalescent patients, a median approximately 86% of reactive clones emerged solely after vaccination.

Documented treatment: roughly 11-day PBMC culture with coronavirus spike peptide pools or control peptides (ViraFEST assay). The TCR comes from a human donor who had recovered from COVID-19. The sequencing sample was made of CD4+ T cells from blood, cultured in vitro. The chain uses TRBV6-1 and TRBJ1-1; TRBD1 agrees at 7 bases. The CDR3 loop is CASRVQGVLNTEAFF. The CDR3, as DNA: TGTGCCAGCAGGGTTCAGGGGGTGCTGAACACTGAAGCTTTCTTT.